This T cell receptor (beta chain) was identified during a study of blood T cell repertoires in COVID-19. Study summary: Acute-phase and convalescent COVID-19 samples originated in the United States, Italy and Spain. T cells, B-cell-depleted T cells, or PBMCs provided the cDNA or gDNA that served as material.

As processed by the authors: Nucleated cell number was recorded as an estimate derived from reference gene primer amplification. Sequenced by immunoSEQ multiplex PCR; TCRdb stores in-frame clones only, minus some. D and trimming come from the DNA, and the V and J calls and clone size come from that table. The sample has about 60,000 clones; about four fifths are singletons. CDR3 length equals 13 residues. CDR1 SGHTA and CDR2 FQGTGA come from the germline V gene. Trimming took 3 bases from V and 6 from J; bases not matched to a gene: 3. The sequenced sample consisted of peripheral blood. The chain links TRBV7-3 to TRBJ1-1, with 8 bases identical to TRBD1. This receptor was identified in a human donor in a cohort sampled during active COVID-19. The CDR3 DNA is TGTGCCAGCAGCTTGGACAGGGAGTCTGAAGCTTTCTTT. It codes for CASSLDRESEAFF.